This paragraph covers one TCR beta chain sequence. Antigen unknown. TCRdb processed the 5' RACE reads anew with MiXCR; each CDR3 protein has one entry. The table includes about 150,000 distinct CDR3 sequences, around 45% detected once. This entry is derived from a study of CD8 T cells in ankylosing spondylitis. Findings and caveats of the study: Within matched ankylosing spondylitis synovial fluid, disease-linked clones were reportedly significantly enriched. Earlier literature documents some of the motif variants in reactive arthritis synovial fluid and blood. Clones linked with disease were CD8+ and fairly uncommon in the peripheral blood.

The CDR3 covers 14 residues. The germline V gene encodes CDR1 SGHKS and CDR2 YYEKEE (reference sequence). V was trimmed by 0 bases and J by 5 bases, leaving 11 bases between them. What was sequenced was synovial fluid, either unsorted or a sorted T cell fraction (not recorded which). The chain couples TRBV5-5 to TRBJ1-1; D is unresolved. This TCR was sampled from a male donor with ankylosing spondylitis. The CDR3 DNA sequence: TGTGCCAGCAGCTTGGCCGGAGGGAGGACTGAAGCTTTCTTT. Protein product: CASSLAGGRTEAFF.